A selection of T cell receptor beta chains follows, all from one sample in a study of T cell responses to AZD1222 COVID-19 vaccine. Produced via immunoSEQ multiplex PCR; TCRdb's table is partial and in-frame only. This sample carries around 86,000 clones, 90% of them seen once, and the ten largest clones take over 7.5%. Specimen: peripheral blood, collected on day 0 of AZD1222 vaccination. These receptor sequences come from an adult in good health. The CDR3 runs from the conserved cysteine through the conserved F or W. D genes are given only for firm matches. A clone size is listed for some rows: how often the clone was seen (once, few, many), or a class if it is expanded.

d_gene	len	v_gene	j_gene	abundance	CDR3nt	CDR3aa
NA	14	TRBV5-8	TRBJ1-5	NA	TGTGCCAGCAGCTTCCCAGGAGGCAATCAGCCCCAGCATTTT	CASSFPGGNQPQHF
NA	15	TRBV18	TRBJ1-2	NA	TGTGCCAGCTCACCACGGGGTACAGGGAACTATGGCTACACCTTC	CASSPRGTGNYGYTF
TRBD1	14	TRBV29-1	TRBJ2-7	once	TGCAGCGTTGAATGGACAGGGGGGGTCTACGAGCAGTACTTC	CSVEWTGGVYEQYF
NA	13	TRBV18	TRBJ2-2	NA	TGTGCCAGCTCCCCAGCGGTCGGCGGGGAGCTGTTTTTT	CASSPAVGGELFF
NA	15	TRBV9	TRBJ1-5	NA	TGTGCCAGCAGCCCCAGCCTTGGGGAGGCGGAGCCCCAGCATTTT	CASSPSLGEAEPQHF
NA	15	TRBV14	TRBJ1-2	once	TGTGCCAGCAGCCCCTCGCTGGGCAGGGCATATGGCTACACCTTC	CASSPSLGRAYGYTF
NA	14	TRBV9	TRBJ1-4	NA	TGTGCCAGCAGCGTTGACCCCCGGGGTGAAAAACTGTTTTTT	CASSVDPRGEKLFF
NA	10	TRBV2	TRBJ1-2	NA	TGTGCCACACAGTTCTACGGCTACACCTTC	CATQFYGYTF
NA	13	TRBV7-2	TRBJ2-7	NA	TGTGCCAGCAGCTTAGATCCCGTATACGAGCAGTACTTC	CASSLDPVYEQYF
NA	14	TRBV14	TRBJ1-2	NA	TGTGCCAGCAGTCGATCGGGGTCCCTAAATGGCTACACCTTC	CASSRSGSLNGYTF
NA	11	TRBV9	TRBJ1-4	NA	TGTGCCAGCAGCACCGATGAAAAACTGTTTTTT	CASSTDEKLFF
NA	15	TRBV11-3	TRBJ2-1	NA	TGTGCCAGCAGCGGAGGACGGAGCTCCTACAATGAGCAGTTCTTC	CASSGGRSSYNEQFF
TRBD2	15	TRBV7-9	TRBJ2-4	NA	TGTGCCAGCAGCCCAGCGGGGGGAGCCAAAAACATTCAGTACTTC	CASSPAGGAKNIQYF
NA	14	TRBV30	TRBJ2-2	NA	TGTGCCTGGAGTGTACTAATAGGGATCGGGGAGCTGTTTTTT	CAWSVLIGIGELFF
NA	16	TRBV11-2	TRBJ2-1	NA	TGTGCCAGCAGTCGGGGGGCGGGTAACTCCTACAATGAGCAGTTCTTC	CASSRGAGNSYNEQFF
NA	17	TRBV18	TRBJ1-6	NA	TGTGCCAGCTCACCTTTTGAAAACCGACAGCCAAATTCACCCCTCCACTTT	CASSPFENRQPNSPLHF
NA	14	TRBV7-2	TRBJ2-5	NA	TGTGCCAGCAGCTTAGCGGGGGCGCGGGAGACCCAGTACTTC	CASSLAGARETQYF
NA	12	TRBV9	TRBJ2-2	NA	TGTGCCAGCACCCCCAACACCGGGGAGCTGTTTTTT	CASTPNTGELFF
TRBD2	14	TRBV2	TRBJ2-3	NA	TGTGCCAGCATTAGTGGCGGGGGGACAGATACGCAGTATTTT	CASISGGGTDTQYF
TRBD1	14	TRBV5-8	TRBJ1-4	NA	TGTGCCAGCAGCTATACAGGGGATCGAGAAAAACTGTTTTTT	CASSYTGDREKLFF
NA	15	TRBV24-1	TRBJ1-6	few	TGTGCCACGAGCCGAGGGGGATCCTATAATTCACCCCTCCACTTT	CATSRGGSYNSPLHF
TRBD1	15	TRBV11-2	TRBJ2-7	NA	TGTGCCAGCAGCCGAGCCAGACAGGGAACCTACGAGCAGTACTTC	CASSRARQGTYEQYF
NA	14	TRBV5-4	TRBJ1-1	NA	TGTGCCAGCAGCTTGGACAGGAGGAACACTGAAGCTTTCTTT	CASSLDRRNTEAFF
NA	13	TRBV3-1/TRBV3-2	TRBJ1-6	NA	TGTGCCAGCAGCCAAAATCTAGGGTCACCCCTCCACTTT	CASSQNLGSPLHF
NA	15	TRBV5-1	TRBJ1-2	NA	TGCGCCAGCAGATCGCGGGACAACGCTAACTATGGCTACACCTTC	CASRSRDNANYGYTF
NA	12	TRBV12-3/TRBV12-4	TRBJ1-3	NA	TGTGCCAGCGGGGGACGGGGAAACACCATATATTTT	CASGGRGNTIYF
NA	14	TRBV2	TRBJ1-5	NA	TGTGCCAGTGGGGCAGGTTTAGCGAGTCAGCCCCAGCATTTT	CASGAGLASQPQHF
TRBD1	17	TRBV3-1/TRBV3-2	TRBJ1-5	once	TGTGCCAGCAGCCAAGCAGGGGGGTACCGGACTAATCAGCCCCAGCATTTT	CASSQAGGYRTNQPQHF
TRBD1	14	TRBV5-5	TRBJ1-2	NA	TGTGCCAGCACCCAGGGGGCGGGGAACTATGGCTACACCTTC	CASTQGAGNYGYTF
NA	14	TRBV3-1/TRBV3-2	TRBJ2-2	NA	TGTGCCAGCAGCCGCCGTCGGATGACCGGGGAGCTGTTTTTT	CASSRRRMTGELFF
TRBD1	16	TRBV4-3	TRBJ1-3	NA	TGCGCCAGCAGCCAAGAGACAGGGACCTCTGGAAACACCATATATTTT	CASSQETGTSGNTIYF
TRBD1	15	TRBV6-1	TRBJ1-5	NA	TGTGCCAGCAGTGAACTTGGACAGGGCGATCAGCCCCAGCATTTT	CASSELGQGDQPQHF
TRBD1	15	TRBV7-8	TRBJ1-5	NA	TGTGCCAGCAGCGTAGATCGGACAGGGAGTCAGCCCCAGCATTTT	CASSVDRTGSQPQHF
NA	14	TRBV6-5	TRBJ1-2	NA	TGTGCCAGCAGCGGTAGTGGACAGAACTATGGCTACACCTTC	CASSGSGQNYGYTF
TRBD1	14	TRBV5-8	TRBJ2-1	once	TGTGCCAGCGCCCGGGACAGGGGTTACAATGAGCAGTTCTTC	CASARDRGYNEQFF
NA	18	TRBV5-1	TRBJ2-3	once	TGCGCCAGCAGCTTGTCCTCTCGGGGGCAGGCCAGCGCAGATACGCAGTATTTT	CASSLSSRGQASADTQYF
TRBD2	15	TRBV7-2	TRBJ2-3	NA	TGTGCCAGCAGCCACGGAGGCGGGGGGTCGGATACGCAGTATTTT	CASSHGGGGSDTQYF
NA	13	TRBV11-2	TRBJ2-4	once	TGTGCCAGCAGCTTATCGGGATCCCACATTCAGTACTTC	CASSLSGSHIQYF
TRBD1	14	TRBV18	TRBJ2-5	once	TGTGCCAGCTCACCCGACAGGGGAGGAGAGACCCAGTACTTC	CASSPDRGGETQYF
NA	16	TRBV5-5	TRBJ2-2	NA	TGTGCCAGCAGCTTAGGGCACGCGGGGAACACCGGGGAGCTGTTTTTT	CASSLGHAGNTGELFF
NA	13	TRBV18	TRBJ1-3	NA	TGTGCCAGTCTACAGGACCCTGGAAACACCATATATTTT	CASLQDPGNTIYF
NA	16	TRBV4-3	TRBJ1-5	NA	TGCGCCAGCAGCCAAGATATGTGGGGGATTGATCAGCCCCAGCATTTT	CASSQDMWGIDQPQHF
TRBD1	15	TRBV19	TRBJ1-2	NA	TGTGCCAGTATACCCTCCAACAGGGGCGGCTATGGCTACACCTTC	CASIPSNRGGYGYTF
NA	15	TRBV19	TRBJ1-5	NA	TGTGCCAGTAGTTGGGGGGCCCATAGCAATCAGCCCCAGCATTTT	CASSWGAHSNQPQHF
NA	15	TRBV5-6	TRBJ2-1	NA	TGTGCCAGCAGCGCTGGACCGCCGAAGTACAATGAGCAGTTCTTC	CASSAGPPKYNEQFF
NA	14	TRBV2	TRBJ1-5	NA	TGTGCCAGCAGTGAGCGCAGGGAGGGCCAGCCCCAGCATTTT	CASSERREGQPQHF
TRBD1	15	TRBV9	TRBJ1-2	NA	TGTGCCAGCAGCGACGGACCGGGACAGCCCTATGGCTACACCTTC	CASSDGPGQPYGYTF